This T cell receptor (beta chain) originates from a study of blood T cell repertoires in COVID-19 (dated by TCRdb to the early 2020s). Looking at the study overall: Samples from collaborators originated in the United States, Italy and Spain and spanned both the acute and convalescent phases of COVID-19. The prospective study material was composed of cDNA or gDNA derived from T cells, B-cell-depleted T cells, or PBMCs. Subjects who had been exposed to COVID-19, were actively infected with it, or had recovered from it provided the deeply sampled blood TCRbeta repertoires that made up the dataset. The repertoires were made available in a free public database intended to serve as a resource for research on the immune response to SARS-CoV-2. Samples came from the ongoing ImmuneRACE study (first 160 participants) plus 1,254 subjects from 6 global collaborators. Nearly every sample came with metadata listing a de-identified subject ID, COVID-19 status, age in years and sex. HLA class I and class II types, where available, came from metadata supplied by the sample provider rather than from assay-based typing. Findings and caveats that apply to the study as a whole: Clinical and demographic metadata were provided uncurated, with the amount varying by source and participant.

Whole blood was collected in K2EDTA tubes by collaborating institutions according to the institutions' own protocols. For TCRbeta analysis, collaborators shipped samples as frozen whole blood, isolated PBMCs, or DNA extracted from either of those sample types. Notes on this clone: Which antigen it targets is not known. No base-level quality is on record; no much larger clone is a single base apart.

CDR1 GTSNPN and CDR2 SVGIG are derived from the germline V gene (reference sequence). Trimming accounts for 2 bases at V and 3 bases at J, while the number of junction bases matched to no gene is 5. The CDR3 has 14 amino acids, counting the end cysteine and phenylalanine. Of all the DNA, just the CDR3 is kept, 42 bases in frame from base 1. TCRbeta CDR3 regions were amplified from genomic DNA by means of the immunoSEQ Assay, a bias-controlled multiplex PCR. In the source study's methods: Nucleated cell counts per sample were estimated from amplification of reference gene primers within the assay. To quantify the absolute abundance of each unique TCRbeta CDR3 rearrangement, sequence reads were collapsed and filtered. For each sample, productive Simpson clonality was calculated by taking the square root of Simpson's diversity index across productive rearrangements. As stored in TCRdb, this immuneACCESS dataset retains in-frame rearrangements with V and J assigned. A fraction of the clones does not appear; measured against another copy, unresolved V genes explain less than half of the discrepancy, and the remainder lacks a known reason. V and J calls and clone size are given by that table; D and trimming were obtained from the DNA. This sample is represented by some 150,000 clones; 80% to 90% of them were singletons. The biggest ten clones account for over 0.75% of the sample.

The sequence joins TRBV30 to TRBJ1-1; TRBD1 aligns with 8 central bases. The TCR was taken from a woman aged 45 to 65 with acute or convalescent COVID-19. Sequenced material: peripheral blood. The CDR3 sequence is CAWSLGQGDTEAFF. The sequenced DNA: TGTGCCTGGAGTCTCGGACAGGGAGACACTGAAGCTTTCTTT.